Listed below are T cell receptor beta chains from one sample, sequenced in a study of T-cell memory formation after mild COVID-19. TCRdb analysed the 5' RACE reads with MiXCR anew, one entry per CDR3 protein. The repertoire holds 150,000 to 200,000 distinct CDR3 sequences, with over 10% as singletons. The sequenced sample consisted of PBMCs or a T cell subset sorted from them (not recorded which). Source of these receptors: a man aged 18 to 30 who had mild COVID-19 (a few samples of this study predate the infection). Cell type and time point are not known. Both conserved end residues are part of each CDR3. Fields, in order: V gene, D gene, J gene, clone size, CDR3 protein, CDR3 DNA. D genes are given only for firm matches. Expanded clones are given a class, and other clones once, few, many or no size at all.

v_call: TRBV7-9
d_call: .
j_call: TRBJ2-3
clone_size: .
cdr3_aa: CASSLSLGTQYF
cdr3_nt: TGTGCCAGCAGCTTAAGTTTAGGTACGCAGTATTTT

v_call: TRBV7-9
d_call: TRBD2
j_call: TRBJ2-2
clone_size: few
cdr3_aa: CASSLDAGTSAIRGELFF
cdr3_nt: TGTGCCAGCAGCTTAGATGCCGGGACTAGCGCCATAAGGGGGGAGCTGTTTTTT

v_call: TRBV12-3/TRBV12-4
d_call: .
j_call: TRBJ2-1
clone_size: few
cdr3_aa: CASSHRDRGHEQFF
cdr3_nt: TGTGCCAGCAGCCACCGGGACCGCGGGCATGAGCAGTTCTTC

v_call: TRBV18
d_call: TRBD1
j_call: TRBJ2-5
clone_size: .
cdr3_aa: CASSEGQGAIGTQYF
cdr3_nt: TGTGCCAGCTCAGAAGGACAGGGGGCGATCGGGACCCAGTACTTC

v_call: TRBV11-2
d_call: .
j_call: TRBJ2-5
clone_size: few
cdr3_aa: CASSLVGLLETQYF
cdr3_nt: TGTGCCAGCAGCTTAGTTGGGTTGTTGGAGACCCAGTACTTC

v_call: TRBV6-5
d_call: TRBD2
j_call: TRBJ2-5
clone_size: few
cdr3_aa: CASSYSLARETQYF
cdr3_nt: TGTGCCAGCAGTTACTCACTAGCGCGAGAGACCCAGTACTTC

v_call: TRBV5-1
d_call: .
j_call: TRBJ1-1
clone_size: .
cdr3_aa: CASSAQNTEAFF
cdr3_nt: TGCGCCAGCAGCGCACAGAACACTGAAGCTTTCTTT

v_call: TRBV6-2/TRBV6-3
d_call: .
j_call: TRBJ2-3
clone_size: many
cdr3_aa: CASRGRGDTDTQYF
cdr3_nt: TGTGCCAGCAGGGGCAGGGGGGACACAGATACGCAGTATTTT

v_call: TRBV6-1
d_call: TRBD1
j_call: TRBJ1-5
clone_size: .
cdr3_aa: CASSEGVRGARSNQPQHF
cdr3_nt: TGTGCCAGCAGTGAAGGGGTCAGGGGGGCGCGGAGCAATCAGCCCCAGCATTTT

v_call: TRBV4-3
d_call: TRBD2
j_call: TRBJ2-3
clone_size: .
cdr3_aa: CASSQDLGGGPTDTQYF
cdr3_nt: TGCGCCAGCAGCCAAGATCTTGGCGGGGGGCCCACAGATACGCAGTATTTT

v_call: TRBV5-1
d_call: .
j_call: TRBJ1-2
clone_size: .
cdr3_aa: CASSLVGGVYGYTF
cdr3_nt: TGCGCCAGCAGCTTGGTTGGAGGGGTCTATGGCTACACCTTC

v_call: TRBV7-8
d_call: TRBD1
j_call: TRBJ2-7
clone_size: .
cdr3_aa: CASSPNTGTGAYEQYF
cdr3_nt: TGTGCCAGCAGCCCAAATACCGGGACAGGGGCTTACGAGCAGTACTTC